This T cell receptor (beta chain) was obtained from a study of post-analysis software for immune sequencing data (dated by TCRdb to between 2014 and 2017). The study in broad terms: Recorded disease courses included relapsing-remitting, secondary progressive and progressive-relapsing multiple sclerosis, with some patients lacking subtype annotation. The patient repertoires were set against approximately 10 previously published healthy control repertoires from donors whose ages ranged from 6 to 25 years. A subset of samples was prepared in parallel using single-end sample barcoding, then pooled and co-amplified after Illumina adapter ligation.

The library was made by PCR. Sequencing was performed on an Illumina HiSeq 2500. To reduce PCR and sequencing biases, unique molecular identifiers were built into the TCR beta cDNA libraries. Approximately 500,000 cDNA molecules were obtained for every 1 to 10 million input T cells, so each molecule roughly corresponded to one T cell. The patient libraries were prepared and sequenced with the same protocol used for the earlier healthy control dataset. Samples belonging to the same batch were prepared together, multiplexed and sequenced on a shared HiSeq lane. The original pipeline was this. MIGEC was used to process the raw barcoded reads, and molecular identifier groups with only a single read were discarded before consensus assembly and CDR3 extraction. Clonotype tables were post-analysed with VDJtools, and diversity was normalized by down-sampling all datasets to the smallest sample size. Repertoire overlap clustering matched CDR3 amino acid but not nucleotide sequences to correct batch-related cross-sample contamination. Starting from the raw public reads, TCRdb applied fastp trimming at Q25, assembled clones with MiXCR and retained in-frame beta chains. Rows with one shared CDR3 protein collapse into an entry with the most common genes and DNA. The V and J calls, along with clone size, are taken from TCRdb and not from the paper's own processing. The sample yields 700,000 to 800,000 distinct CDR3 sequences; less than 35% were counted once. The ten largest clones capture around 0.56% of the sample.

As concerns this clonotype: Its target antigen remains unknown. Nothing much larger sits one base from this clone, and base qualities are not available.

V and J lose 5 bases and 3 bases, and a span of 11 bases separates them. Counted from cysteine to phenylalanine, this CDR3 has 13 amino acids. Only the CDR3 region is kept as DNA, spanning 39 bases read in frame from base 1. CDR1 and CDR2 are drawn from the germline V gene (reference sequence): SEHNR, FQNEAQ. Results and caveats for the whole study, not just this receptor: Patients showed significantly higher frequencies than controls for roughly 5 TRBV segments, among them TRBV5-6, TRBV5-1 and TRBV20-1. Compared with controls, multiple sclerosis patients had significantly lower normalized Chao1 diversity, a finding suggesting substantial peripheral T-cell clonal expansion. Direct clustering with F measure showed strong co-clustering of samples prepared in the same batch, prompting a batch-effect correction. The control group was slightly older than the multiple sclerosis patient group.

To demonstrate the VDJtools post-analysis software, TCR beta repertoires were profiled from the peripheral blood of about 14 young patients with multiple sclerosis. The multiple sclerosis patients were children and adolescents between roughly 6 and 17 years of age. The clonotype was recovered from a girl aged 5-17 years with multiple sclerosis. The V gene is TRBV7-9 and the J gene is TRBJ2-7, with TRBD1 tentatively as D gene (5 bases match). Input material: blood. The DNA reads as follows: TGTGCCAGCAGCCTCAACCAGGGCTACGAGCAGTACTTC. Its product reads: CASSLNQGYEQYF.